This T cell receptor beta chain appears in the sequencing data of a study of vaccination effects on CD4 cells after COVID-19 (dated by TCRdb to 2022 to 2024). Broadly, across the study: In the ViraFEST assay, PBMC were stimulated with viral peptide pools, and TCR sequencing was then used to find antigen-specific CD4+ T cell clonotypes based on their expansion. Post-vaccine samples across the study were collected a median of 72 days after the second dose, with a range of 14 to 241. Each well held more than 1.5 million PBMC cultured in IMDM containing about 5.5% human AB serum, about 10 IU/ml IL-2 and gentamicin, along with around 11 ug/ml peptides. SARS-CoV-2 spike-specific CD4+ TCR repertoires from before and after mRNA vaccination were compared in COVID-19 convalescent patients and in infection-naive vaccine recipients. The full study included some 10 COVID-19 convalescent patients and several SARS-CoV-2-naive healthy vaccine recipients. The Oncomine TCR Beta short-read assay on an Illumina iSeq 100 was used to sequence cultures from other donors in the study.

After more than nine days of culture, CD4+ T cells were isolated with the EasySep CD4+ T cell isolation kit. Each participant got two doses of an mRNA SARS-CoV-2 vaccine, either BNT162b2 or mRNA-1273. Negative nucleocapsid antibody results before and after vaccination confirmed that the healthy vaccine recipients had no prior SARS-CoV-2 infection. Half of the culture medium was replaced with fresh IL-2-containing medium on days 3 and 7. Each peptide stimulation condition was cultured in triplicate wells unless otherwise noted. Using Ficoll-Paque Plus gradient centrifugation, PBMC were separated from whole blood and then either used fresh or cryopreserved at -140C. Genomic DNA was extracted from cultured CD4+ T cells with the QIAamp micro DNA kit. Unmatched junction bases come to 17, with V trimmed by 5 bases and J by 5 bases. According to the germline V gene, CDR1 reads SGHAT and CDR2 reads FQNNGV. CDR3 length: 17 amino acids, cysteine to phenylalanine. Kept here is only the CDR3 DNA, which spans 51 bases and is read in frame from base 1.

This clone was seen only a few times. Its specific antigen is unknown. No base qualities exist here, and no much larger clone lies one base off it. Libraries were built with the immunoSEQ multiplex PCR assay. DNA from the cultured and isolated CD4+ T cells underwent TCR beta CDR3 sequencing. The study's processing was this. Non-productive TCR sequences were removed and reads were trimmed to the CDR3 region, keeping CDR3s of at least 7 amino acids. The MANAFEST web app was used to identify antigen-specific clonotypes by comparing expansion in peptide wells with expansion in reference cultures. To count as positive, a clone had to show expansion at FDR<0.05 compared with the reference and with all other wells, an odds ratio above 5, and a frequency above 0.1% in two replicate wells. A clonotype was called cross-reactive if it was significantly expanded both in SARS-CoV-2 spike wells and in at least one common cold coronavirus spike condition. Using the stringdist R package, CDR3 similarity was measured by Levenshtein distance, and unrooted trees were constructed with ape in R 3.6.1. TCRdb re-hosts the immuneACCESS table, in-frame sequences only. Its copies lack some clones; in the studies checked, an unresolved V gene accounts for under half of them, and the cause for the rest is not known. V and J calls and clone size are given by that table; D and trimming were obtained from the DNA. The sample includes about 47,000 clones, with about three quarters observed a single time. The top ten hold 6.5% to 9% of the sample.

Results the study describes overall, beyond this receptor: Both infection-induced and vaccine-induced clones contracted markedly at late post-vaccination timepoints, which is consistent with waning T cell responses. Among healthy vaccine recipients, nearly all vaccine-induced clones were SARS-CoV-2 mono-reactive, and just 1 of 255 was cross-reactive with common cold coronaviruses. The study was limited by a small number of convalescent patients, and early post-infection timepoints were lacking.

This material consisted of CD4+ T cells from PBMCs cultured without peptide, taken after COVID-19 vaccination. The chain is assembled from TRBV11-2 and TRBJ1-2, and 7 bases in between align with TRBD1. This clonotype was sampled from a human donor who received a COVID-19 vaccine. The DNA sequence follows: TGTGCCAGCAGCCGGATAAACAACAGGGGTGGCAGATATGGCTACACCTTC. This gives the protein CASSRINNRGGRYGYTF.